This T cell receptor (beta chain) derives from a study of blood T cell repertoires in COVID-19 (dated by TCRdb to the early 2020s). The study in broad terms: The collaborator samples originated in the United States, Italy and Spain and spanned the acute and convalescent phases of COVID-19. The sample metadata nearly always contained a de-identified subject ID, COVID-19 status, age in years and sex. Samples came from the ongoing ImmuneRACE study (first 160 participants) plus 1,254 subjects from 6 global collaborators. The repertoires were released in a freely available public database intended as a resource for research on the immune response to SARS-CoV-2. Where available, HLA class I and class II types were obtained from metadata supplied by the sample provider rather than from assay-based typing. The prospective study material was composed of cDNA or gDNA derived from T cells, B-cell-depleted T cells, or PBMCs. Subjects who had been exposed to COVID-19, were actively infected with it, or had recovered from it provided the deeply sampled blood TCRbeta repertoires that made up the dataset. Here is what the overall study found, with its caveats: How much clinical and demographic metadata was included differed by source and by participant, and the metadata was provided uncurated.

Collaborating institutions collected whole blood in K2EDTA tubes following their own protocols. For TCRbeta analysis, collaborators shipped samples in one of three forms: frozen whole blood, isolated PBMCs, or DNA extracted from either of those sample types. Points on this clone: It has no known antigen specificity. Within one base of it there is no much larger clone, and no base qualities were kept.

TCRbeta CDR3 regions were amplified from genomic DNA by means of the immunoSEQ Assay, a bias-controlled multiplex PCR. On the study's bioinformatics: The number of nucleated cells in each sample was estimated by amplification of reference gene primers within the assay. To quantify the absolute abundance of each unique TCRbeta CDR3 rearrangement, sequence reads were collapsed and filtered. For each sample, productive Simpson clonality was calculated as the square root of Simpson's diversity index across productive rearrangements. Not all clones reach the TCRdb copy of this immuneACCESS table, which keeps in-frame sequences only. Checked studies attribute under half of the gap to unresolved V genes and leave the rest unexplained. The V and J calls and clone size are taken from that table; D and trimming were inferred from the DNA. The sample records about 47,000 clones, 80% to 85% of which are singletons. Jointly, the top ten make up 1.5% to 2% of the sample.

The sequenced sample was peripheral blood. The TCR sequence derives from a man aged 50 to 60 with acute or convalescent COVID-19.

The CDR3 protein: CASSVSGGSPGEKLFF. The DNA reads TGTGCCAGCAGCGTATCTGGCGGCAGTCCGGGGGAAAAACTGTTTTTT. The chain couples TRBV9 to TRBJ1-4; no confident D gene assignment can be made. The germline ends are 18 bases apart after V is trimmed by 1 base and J by 8 bases. Based on the germline V gene, the CDR1 and CDR2 sequences are SGDLS and YYNGEE. The cysteine opens and the phenylalanine closes a CDR3 of 16 amino acids. Only the CDR3 DNA stays, 48 bases, in frame from base 1.